Shown below are 15 T cell receptor beta chains from a single sample sequenced in a study of blood T cell repertoires in COVID-19 (dated by TCRdb to 2020 to 2022). Libraries were built with the immunoSEQ multiplex PCR assay. The table was pulled from immuneACCESS by TCRdb, which kept in-frame rearrangements only. Such tables lose some clones; where checked, under half of the loss comes from unresolved V genes, and the rest has no known cause. This sample comprises a few hundred thousand clones, around four fifths of them detected only once. 5.1% of the sample goes to the ten largest clones. The sequenced sample was peripheral blood. The receptors shown here come from an older woman who had recovered from COVID-19.

CDR3 amino acids: CASNGRAANTEAFF. The CDR3 DNA reads TGTGCCAGCAATGGGCGGGCAGCGAACACTGAAGCTTTCTTT. This chain connects TRBV6-5 to TRBJ1-1; D gene unclear. The V end was cut by 7 bases, the J end by 1 base, with 13 bases between. The CDR3 loop spans 14 amino acids. Per germline, CDR1 MNHEY and CDR2 SVGAGI.

This clone was counted a single time. The chain has TRBV29-1 and TRBJ1-5; 7 bases align to TRBD1. CDR3 length: 12 amino acids. The trim removed 4 bases at V and 5 bases at J, leaving 2 bases unmatched. Germline V gene data show CDR1 as SQVTM and CDR2 as ANQGSEA. The CDR3 region has the DNA TGCAGCGTTGCAACAGGGGATCAGCCCCAGCATTTT. Translation gives CSVATGDQPQHF.

This clone was seen a handful of times. The chain recombines TRBV19 with TRBJ2-5, with 7 positions matching TRBD1. Germline trimming cut 6 bases from V and 4 bases from J; bases unmatched to any gene: 11. The CDR3 is 15 amino acids. Germline values: CDR1 LNHDA, CDR2 SQIVND (reference sequence). The CDR3 DNA reads as TGTGCCAGTAGCAAATCCGGGACAGTACCAGAGACCCAGTACTTC. This codes for CASSKSGTVPETQYF.

This rearrangement joins TRBV14 to TRBJ1-6, with D possibly TRBD1 on 6 matching bases. The CDR3 is made up of 17 amino acids. Germline loops: CDR1 SGHDN, CDR2 FVKESK. The V end lost 4 bases, the J end lost 3 bases, and 16 bases lay between the germline ends. CDR3 in DNA: TGTGCCAGCAGCCCCAAGTCCGGACAGATCTATAATTCACCCCTCCACTTT. Its protein is CASSPKSGQIYNSPLHF.

The chain uses TRBV4-1 and TRBJ1-1, with D possibly being TRBD1 (6 bases). Deletions cut 1 base from V and 0 bases from J, with 12 bases between. The CDR3 length is 16 residues. The germline gives CDR1 MGHRA, CDR2 YSYEKL. The CDR3 is CASSQAQGTMNTEAFF. DNA of the CDR3: TGCGCCAGCAGCCAAGCGCAGGGGACAATGAACACTGAAGCTTTCTTT.

V usage is TRBV3-1 (or the pseudogene TRBV3-2) and J usage is TRBJ2-1; a possible D gene is TRBD2 (6 bases). From germline, CDR1 is LGHDT and CDR2 YNNKEL (reference sequence). This CDR3 contains 16 residues. V gave up 0 bases and J gave up 4 bases, with 13 bases separating them. This CDR3 is CASSQEGFSGYNEQFF. CDR3 sequence (DNA): TGTGCCAGCAGCCAAGAAGGGTTTAGCGGATACAATGAGCAGTTCTTC.

The chain joins TRBV7-3 to TRBJ1-5; TRBD1 agrees at 9 bases. Germline-derived CDR1 and CDR2 are SGHTA and FQGTGA. With 7 bases clipped from V and 2 bases from J, the junction kept 18 bases outside the gene matches. The CDR3 extends over 19 amino acids. In DNA form, the CDR3 reads TGTGCCAGCATCCCTCGGGTCGATTTCGGGACAGGGTGCAATCAGCCCCAGCATTTT. It specifies CASIPRVDFGTGCNQPQHF.

The V gene is TRBV18, the J gene TRBJ1-1; tentatively, D is TRBD1 (5 bases). V was trimmed by 5 bases and J by 2 bases, leaving 27 bases between them. CDR1 and CDR2 from the germline V gene are KGHSH and LQKENI. The CDR3 spans 19 residues. CDR3 protein: CASSSNPDIGAGLNTEAFF. The CDR3 region has the DNA TGTGCCAGCTCATCGAATCCTGACATAGGGGCCGGCTTAAACACTGAAGCTTTCTTT.

The chain is built from TRBV6-5 and TRBJ2-1, with D tentatively TRBD1 (5 bases). Trimming took 0 bases from V and 8 from J, leaving 8 bases between them. Looked up from germline, CDR1 is MNHEY and CDR2 is SVGAGI. The CDR3 consists of 13 residues. The CDR3 here is CASSYSSRDEQFF. The CDR3 DNA is TGTGCCAGCAGTTACTCGAGCAGGGATGAGCAGTTCTTC.

CDR3 loop: CASTWDRGTEAFF. In DNA, the CDR3 is TGTGCCAGCACCTGGGACAGGGGAACTGAAGCTTTCTTT. The J gene is TRBJ1-1, the V gene TRBV7-9, with TRBD1 matching 10 bases. The germline gives CDR1 SEHNR, CDR2 FQNEAQ (reference sequence). Unmatched junction bases numbered 4, after V lost 7 bases and J lost 5 bases. The CDR3 has 13 amino acids.

This rearrangement joins TRBV3-1 (or the pseudogene TRBV3-2) to TRBJ1-5; D unclear. Germline V CDR1 and CDR2: LGHDT, YNNKEL (reference sequence). This CDR3 has 14 amino acids. V gave up 5 bases and J gave up 1 base, with 9 bases separating them. CDR3 region: CASSGGRSNQPQHF. CDR3 in DNA: TGTGCCAGCAGCGGCGGTCGGAGCAATCAGCCCCAGCATTTT.

The chain recombines TRBV10-3 with TRBJ1-5; D ambiguous. V gave up 2 bases and J gave up 7 bases, with 12 bases separating them. CDR1 and CDR2 from the germline V gene are ENHRY and SYGVKD. The CDR3 runs to 14 residues. In DNA, the CDR3 is TGTGCCATCAGTGAGGGATCAGGTGAGCAGCCCCAGCATTTT. Translation: CAISEGSGEQPQHF.

The genes are TRBV13 and TRBJ2-7; D is perhaps TRBD1 (5 bases). There are 13 residues in the CDR3. Germline V gene sequence: CDR1 PRHDT, CDR2 FYEKMQ (reference sequence). V lost 0 bases and J 2 bases, leaving 5 bases between the germline ends. The CDR3 region is CASSLGTAYEQYF. In nucleotides, the CDR3 is TGTGCCAGCAGCTTAGGGACAGCCTACGAGCAGTACTTC. Combining the CDR3 with reference TRBV13 and TRBJ2-7 gives the whole variable domain AAGVIQSPRHLIKEKRETATLKCYPIPRHDTVYWYQQGPGQDPQFLISFYEKMQSDKGSIPDRFSAQQFSDYHSELNMSSLELGDSALYFCASSLGTAYEQYFGPGTRLTVT.

The V gene is TRBV5-1, the J gene TRBJ2-3, with 11 bases identical to TRBD2. After removal of 2 bases from V and 5 bases from J, the junction contained 4 bases not matched to a gene. The CDR3 totals 15 residues. The germline V gene encodes CDR1 SGHRS and CDR2 YFSETQ. The CDR3 DNA reads TGCGCCAGCAGCTTACTAGCGGGGGTTGTAGATACGCAGTATTTT. Encoded protein: CASSLLAGVVDTQYF.

The chain uses TRBV28 and TRBJ2-2; D not resolved. The CDR3 totals 15 residues. Germline V gene data show CDR1 as MDHEN and CDR2 as SYDVKM. Trimming took 3 bases from V and 7 from J, leaving 15 bases between them. The CDR3 spells CASSFNGVMIGELFF. CDR3 DNA sequence: TGTGCCAGCAGTTTTAATGGAGTTATGATCGGGGAGCTGTTTTTT.